The rows below give T cell receptor beta chains drawn from one sample of a study of shared clonotypes between healthy human individuals. The method was immunoSEQ multiplex PCR; TCRdb's version includes in-frame clones alone and lacks a portion of them. The sample holds about 2 million clones, roughly 94% seen once. The sequencing sample was made of naive CD8+ T cells sorted from blood. These receptors all stem from a man aged 18 to 30 in good health. Both conserved end residues are part of each CDR3. Fields, in order: clone size, V gene, J gene, D gene, CDR3 protein, CDR3 DNA. A D gene is named only where the DNA matches it firmly. Part of the rows lack a size; the others show once, few, many or a class for expanded clones.

clone size: -; V gene: TRBV7-9; J gene: TRBJ1-2; D gene: -; CDR3 protein: CASSLLWDIPNYGYTF; CDR3 DNA: TGTGCCAGCAGCTTATTGTGGGACATTCCAAACTATGGCTACACCTTC
clone size: -; V gene: TRBV2; J gene: TRBJ1-2; D gene: -; CDR3 protein: CASREGSGYGYTF; CDR3 DNA: TGTGCCAGCAGGGAGGGGAGTGGCTATGGCTACACCTTC
clone size: -; V gene: TRBV9; J gene: TRBJ1-1; D gene: -; CDR3 protein: CASSSGGNTEAFF; CDR3 DNA: TGTGCCAGCAGCAGCGGAGGGAACACTGAAGCTTTCTTT
clone size: -; V gene: TRBV5-1; J gene: TRBJ2-1; D gene: -; CDR3 protein: CASSVGHSYEQFF; CDR3 DNA: TGCGCCAGCAGCGTGGGACATTCTTATGAGCAGTTCTTC
clone size: -; V gene: TRBV5-6; J gene: TRBJ2-7; D gene: -; CDR3 protein: CASSLGASVLYEQYF; CDR3 DNA: TGTGCCAGCAGCTTGGGTGCGTCTGTTTTATACGAGCAGTACTTC
clone size: once; V gene: TRBV15; J gene: TRBJ2-7; D gene: TRBD1; CDR3 protein: CATSRVGTDPTYEQYF; CDR3 DNA: TGTGCCACCAGCAGAGTTGGGACAGACCCTACCTACGAGCAGTACTTC
clone size: once; V gene: TRBV7-2; J gene: TRBJ1-2; D gene: TRBD1; CDR3 protein: CASSPQGGGYANYGYTF; CDR3 DNA: TGTGCCAGCAGCCCCCAAGGAGGGGGCTATGCTAACTATGGCTACACCTTC
clone size: -; V gene: TRBV15; J gene: TRBJ2-5; D gene: -; CDR3 protein: CATSIIDQETQYF; CDR3 DNA: TGTGCCACCAGCATAATCGACCAAGAGACCCAGTACTTC
clone size: -; V gene: TRBV10-3; J gene: TRBJ2-7; D gene: -; CDR3 protein: CAISDPGHLSYEQYF; CDR3 DNA: TGTGCCATCAGTGACCCGGGACATTTATCCTACGAGCAGTACTTC
clone size: once; V gene: TRBV15; J gene: TRBJ2-2; D gene: -; CDR3 protein: CATSSREENTGELFF; CDR3 DNA: TGTGCCACCAGCAGCAGGGAAGAGAACACCGGGGAGCTGTTTTTT
clone size: -; V gene: TRBV19; J gene: TRBJ2-7; D gene: TRBD2; CDR3 protein: CASSIVAGTMYEQYF; CDR3 DNA: TGTGCCAGTAGTATCGTAGCGGGGACAATGTACGAGCAGTACTTC
clone size: -; V gene: TRBV28; J gene: TRBJ1-3; D gene: TRBD1; CDR3 protein: CASSPRQGRPPGNTIYF; CDR3 DNA: TGTGCCAGCAGTCCTCGACAGGGAAGGCCCCCTGGAAACACCATATATTTT
clone size: -; V gene: TRBV9; J gene: TRBJ2-7; D gene: TRBD2; CDR3 protein: CASSVGNSGPYEQYF; CDR3 DNA: TGTGCCAGCAGCGTAGGTAATAGCGGGCCCTACGAGCAGTACTTC
clone size: -; V gene: TRBV7-8; J gene: TRBJ1-1; D gene: TRBD1; CDR3 protein: CASSLYRGQGTEAFF; CDR3 DNA: TGTGCCAGCAGCTTATACAGGGGGCAGGGCACTGAAGCTTTCTTT
clone size: -; V gene: TRBV4-1; J gene: TRBJ2-2; D gene: TRBD1; CDR3 protein: CASSRTGVTGELFF; CDR3 DNA: TGCGCCAGCAGCCGGACAGGGGTGACCGGGGAGCTGTTTTTT
clone size: -; V gene: TRBV6-6; J gene: TRBJ1-1; D gene: -; CDR3 protein: CASSLYREDTEAFF; CDR3 DNA: TGTGCCAGCAGTTTGTACAGGGAGGACACTGAAGCTTTCTTT
clone size: -; V gene: TRBV14; J gene: TRBJ2-7; D gene: -; CDR3 protein: CASSQENPYEQYF; CDR3 DNA: TGTGCCAGCAGCCAAGAAAACCCCTACGAGCAGTACTTC
clone size: -; V gene: TRBV30; J gene: TRBJ2-3; D gene: -; CDR3 protein: CAWSFKDDTQYF; CDR3 DNA: TGTGCCTGGAGTTTCAAGGACGATACGCAGTATTTT
clone size: -; V gene: TRBV11-2; J gene: TRBJ2-3; D gene: -; CDR3 protein: CATRTEDLLDTQYF; CDR3 DNA: TGTGCCACCCGGACAGAGGACCTCCTAGATACGCAGTATTTT
clone size: -; V gene: TRBV11-2; J gene: TRBJ2-5; D gene: -; CDR3 protein: CASRQGGWAEQETQYF; CDR3 DNA: TGTGCCAGCAGACAGGGCGGGTGGGCGGAGCAAGAGACCCAGTACTTC
clone size: -; V gene: TRBV29-1; J gene: TRBJ2-1; D gene: TRBD2; CDR3 protein: CSVESGASGSYNEQFF; CDR3 DNA: TGCAGCGTTGAATCGGGGGCTAGCGGGAGCTACAATGAGCAGTTCTTC
clone size: -; V gene: TRBV29-1; J gene: TRBJ1-2; D gene: TRBD1; CDR3 protein: CSVLETGENGYTF; CDR3 DNA: TGCAGCGTTCTGGAGACAGGGGAGAATGGCTACACCTTC
clone size: -; V gene: TRBV4-3; J gene: TRBJ2-7; D gene: -; CDR3 protein: CASSQDTSSYEQYF; CDR3 DNA: TGCGCCAGCAGCCAAGATACCTCCTCCTACGAGCAGTACTTC